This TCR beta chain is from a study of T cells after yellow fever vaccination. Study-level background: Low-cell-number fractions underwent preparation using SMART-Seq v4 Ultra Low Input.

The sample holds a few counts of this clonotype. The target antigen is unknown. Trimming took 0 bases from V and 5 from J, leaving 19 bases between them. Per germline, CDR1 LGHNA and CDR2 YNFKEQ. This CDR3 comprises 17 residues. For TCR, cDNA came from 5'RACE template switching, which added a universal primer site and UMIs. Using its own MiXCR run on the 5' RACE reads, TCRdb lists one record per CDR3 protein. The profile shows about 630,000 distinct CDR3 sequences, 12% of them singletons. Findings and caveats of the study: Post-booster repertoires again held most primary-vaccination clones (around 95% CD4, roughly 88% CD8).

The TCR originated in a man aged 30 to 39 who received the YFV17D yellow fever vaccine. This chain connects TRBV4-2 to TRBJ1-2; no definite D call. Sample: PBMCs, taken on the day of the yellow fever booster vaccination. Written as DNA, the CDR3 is TGTGCCAGCAGCCAAGATTCCGGATCAATAAGGAGTTATGGCTACACCTTC. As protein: CASSQDSGSIRSYGYTF.